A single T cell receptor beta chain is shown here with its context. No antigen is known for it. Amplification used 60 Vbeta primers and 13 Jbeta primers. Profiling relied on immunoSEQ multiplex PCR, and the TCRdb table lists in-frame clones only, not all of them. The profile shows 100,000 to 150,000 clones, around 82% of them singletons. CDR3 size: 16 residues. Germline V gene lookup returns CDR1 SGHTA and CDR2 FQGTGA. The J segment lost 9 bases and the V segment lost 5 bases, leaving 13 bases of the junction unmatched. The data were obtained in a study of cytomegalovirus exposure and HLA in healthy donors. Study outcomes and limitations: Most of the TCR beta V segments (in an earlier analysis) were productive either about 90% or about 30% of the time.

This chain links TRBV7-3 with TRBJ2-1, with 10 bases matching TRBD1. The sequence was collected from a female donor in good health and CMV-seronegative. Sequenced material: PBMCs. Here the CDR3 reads CASSNHRDRGGSEQFF. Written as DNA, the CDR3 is TGTGCCAGCAGCAACCACCGGGACAGGGGCGGGAGTGAGCAGTTCTTC.